This TCR beta chain was captured by sequencing in a study of graft-versus-host responses after intestinal transplantation. Study information: Recipients were given multivisceral, liver-intestinal, or isolated intestinal transplants. Notes on the study in general: Ileal or blood samples showed some GvH clones first, and such clones were also found in recipient marrow. Clonal ratios of graft-versus-host to host-versus-graft in allografts were high for patients exhibiting graft-donor T cell macrochimerism.

Here immunoSEQ multiplex PCR was the method, and the copy in TCRdb shows in-frame clones only, minus some. The data contain around 77,000 clones, over 85% of them singletons. Comment on this clone: The antigen is unknown. The sample contains more than one DNA sequence encoding this CDR3.

This clonotype originated in a human donor who received an intestinal transplant. The input for sequencing was unstimulated CD8+ T cells sorted from spleen or lymph node cells, taken before intestinal transplant.

CDR3 DNA: TGTGCCAGCAGCAAGAGGGGGGGACAGGGGAACTATGGCTACACCTTC. Its protein is CASSKRGGQGNYGYTF. The J gene is TRBJ1-2, the V gene TRBV21-1; TRBD1 was called by the table and not checked on the DNA. TRBV21-1 is a documented pseudogene. The CDR3 covers 16 residues.